The 29 T cell receptor beta chains given below trace back to one sample, sequenced in a study of T cell responses to AZD1222 COVID-19 vaccine. Profiled with immunoSEQ multiplex PCR; TCRdb holds only in-frame clones, not every one. The sample shows about 120,000 clones, 85% to 90% of them seen only once. The sample here was peripheral blood, taken on day 0 of AZD1222 vaccination. The source is an adult in good health.

This chain connects TRBV9 to TRBJ2-7; D possibly corresponds to TRBD2 (6 bases). Deletions cut 3 bases from V and 7 bases from J, with 20 bases between. CDR3 length equals 15 residues. Germline V gene data show CDR1 as SGDLS and CDR2 as YYNGEE. CDR3 amino acids: CASSASDWVGGEQYF. In DNA, the CDR3 is TGTGCCAGCAGCGCATCGGACTGGGTAGGAGGGGAGCAGTACTTC.

Only a few counts were recorded for this clone. The V call is TRBV4-3, the J call TRBJ1-6; 9 nucleotides agree with TRBD1. This CDR3 spans 15 amino acids. The junction had 7 bases not matched to a gene; V was cut back by 6 bases and J by 7 bases. The germline gives CDR1 LGHNA, CDR2 YSLEER. CDR3 in amino acids: CASSHGGQGNSPLHF. Written as DNA, the CDR3 is TGCGCCAGCAGTCACGGCGGACAGGGGAATTCACCCCTCCACTTT.

This rearrangement joins TRBV13 to TRBJ1-5; a weak D match, TRBD1 (5 bases). Between the trimmed V and J ends, which lost 4 bases and 2 bases, there was a span of 9 bases. Germline CDR1 and CDR2: PRHDT and FYEKMQ (reference sequence). This CDR3 spans 14 amino acids. The CDR3 DNA follows: TGTGCCAGCAGCTCCTCGGGGGGCAATCAGCCCCAGCATTTT. Translation gives CASSSSGGNQPQHF.

This chain links TRBV20-1 with TRBJ2-5; D is uncertain. Germline assignment: CDR1 DFQATT and CDR2 SNEGSKA (reference sequence). Trimming stripped 5 bases from V and 4 bases from J, with 17 bases between. The CDR3 has 14 amino acids. This CDR3 reads CSAGEVAVGETQYF. The CDR3 bases are TGCAGTGCTGGTGAGGTTGCGGTTGGAGAGACCCAGTACTTC.

The V call is TRBV7-3, the J call TRBJ1-5; the D is unclear. The CDR3 contains 19 residues. V dropped 1 base and J dropped 0 bases, with 19 bases sitting between them. CDR1 and CDR2 from the germline V gene are SGHTA and FQGTGA. The CDR3 here is CASSLSRFTTRVSNQPQHF. For the CDR3, the DNA is TGTGCCAGCAGCTTAAGTAGGTTCACAACACGGGTTAGCAATCAGCCCCAGCATTTT.

The J gene is TRBJ2-3, the V gene TRBV6-4; D unclear. This CDR3 is 16 amino acids long. CDR1 is MRHNA, CDR2 SNTAGT, per germline. Between the trimmed V and J ends, which lost 0 bases and 1 base, there was a span of 11 bases. The CDR3 nucleotides are TGTGCCAGCAGTGACTCGAAAGGGTCGGGCACAGATACGCAGTATTTT. Amino acid sequence: CASSDSKGSGTDTQYF.

The rearrangement links TRBV4-1 to TRBJ2-7, with D possibly TRBD2 on 6 matching bases. CDR3 length: 16 amino acids. CDR1 is MGHRA and CDR2 is YSYEKL in the germline V gene. Trimming left V 4 bases short and J 2 bases short, with 18 bases between. CDR3 amino acids: CASSPWGGKKPYEQYF. CDR3 nucleotide sequence: TGCGCCAGCAGCCCCTGGGGAGGAAAAAAACCCTACGAGCAGTACTTC.

The V and J genes are TRBV2 and TRBJ2-2; no reliable D call. V shed 5 bases and J shed 0 bases, with 10 bases lying between them. This CDR3 has 15 amino acids. Germline-derived CDR1 and CDR2 are SNHLY and FYNNEI. The CDR3 reads CASSSGLSNTGELFF. The DNA for the CDR3 is TGTGCCAGCAGTTCGGGCTTATCGAACACCGGGGAGCTGTTTTTT.

The chain carries TRBV5-1 and TRBJ1-5, with TRBD1 matching over 7 bases. CDR3 length: 18 amino acids. V dropped 7 bases and J dropped 4; count of bases not matched to a gene: 20. Germline loops: CDR1 SGHRS, CDR2 YFSETQ. CDR3 sequence reads: CASALRPSGAGGNQPQHF. In nucleotides, the CDR3 is TGCGCCAGCGCGCTCCGGCCGAGTGGGGCAGGGGGAAATCAGCCCCAGCATTTT. Full variable domain (outside the CDR3, taken from reference TRBV5-1 and TRBJ1-5): KAGVTQTPRYLIKTRGQQVTLSCSPISGHRSVSWYQQTPGQGLQFLFEYFSETQRNKGNFPGRFSGRQFSNSRSEMNVSTLELGDSALYLCASALRPSGAGGNQPQHFGDGTRLSIL.

The CDR3 reads CASSQGTSGRLYEQYF. The CDR3 region has the DNA TGTGCCAGCAGCCAAGGGACTAGCGGGAGGTTATACGAGCAGTACTTC. This chain joins TRBV14 and TRBJ2-7; 14 positions match TRBD2. Germline CDR1 SGHDN, CDR2 FVKESK. There are 16 residues in the CDR3. V lost 1 base, J lost 4 bases, and 3 bases stayed unmatched.

The chain joins TRBV28 to TRBJ2-3; D may be TRBD1 (6 bases). The CDR3 runs to 13 residues. Germline CDR1 is MDHEN and CDR2 is SYDVKM. Trimming pared 5 bases from V and 2 bases from J, leaving 8 bases between. DNA of the CDR3: TGTGCCAGCAGTGACAGGAACACAGATACGCAGTATTTT. Residues: CASSDRNTDTQYF.

V gene TRBV19 combines with J gene TRBJ2-2; 7 bases are shared with TRBD1. V lost 11 bases to trimming and J lost 2 bases; unmatched junction nucleotides: 8. The CDR3 has 14 residues. Germline V gene lookup returns CDR1 LNHDA and CDR2 SQIVND (reference sequence). CDR3 coding DNA: TGTGCCTCTACAGGACAGGCCAACACCGGGGAGCTGTTTTTT. Amino acids: CASTGQANTGELFF.

This rearrangement joins TRBV27 to TRBJ2-5; D call uncertain. Trimming left V 3 bases short and J 2 bases short, with 1 base between. The germline gives CDR1 MNHEY, CDR2 SMNVEV (reference sequence). The CDR3 sequence is 11 residues long. This CDR3 reads CASSLQETQYF. The CDR3 DNA reads as TGTGCCAGCAGTTTGCAAGAGACCCAGTACTTC.

The chain carries TRBV30 and TRBJ1-2; unclear D gene. The CDR3 spans 13 residues. Germline V CDR1 and CDR2: GTSNPN, SVGIG (reference sequence). V was clipped by 6 bases and J by 8 bases, with 19 bases between them. CDR3 DNA sequence: TGTGCCTGCGCCCCGGGCGGGCGGAAGGGCTACACCTTC. This encodes CACAPGGRKGYTF.

The rearrangement uses TRBV5-6 and TRBJ1-2, with 7 bases lining up with TRBD1. The germline V gene has CDR1 SGHDT and CDR2 YYEEEE. Trimming removed 0 bases from V and 1 base from J; junction bases left unmatched: 12. The CDR3 has 18 residues. The CDR3 reads CASSLAPGQRWGNYGYTF. The CDR3 nucleotides are TGTGCCAGCAGCTTGGCCCCGGGACAGCGGTGGGGTAACTATGGCTACACCTTC.

The V gene is TRBV19, the J gene TRBJ2-5, with 12 bases identical to TRBD1. This CDR3 has 15 residues. The V segment lost 4 bases and the J segment 6 bases; nucleotides outside the gene matches: 6. Germline lookup yields CDR1 LNHDA and CDR2 SQIVND (reference sequence). CDR3 sequence reads: CASSTGTGGGQTQYF. In DNA form, the CDR3 reads TGTGCCAGTAGTACCGGGACAGGGGGCGGACAGACCCAGTACTTC.

The V gene is TRBV7-9, the J gene TRBJ2-1; either TRBD1 or TRBD2 may fit D (6 bases each). The CDR3 extends over 17 amino acids. Trimming cost V 1 base and J 4 bases, with 17 bases left between them. CDR1 is SEHNR and CDR2 is FQNEAQ in the germline V gene (reference sequence). The CDR3: CASSLDFGGPGYNEQFF. The CDR3 DNA reads TGTGCCAGCAGCTTAGATTTTGGGGGGCCCGGGTACAATGAGCAGTTCTTC.

The table lists this clone with a few counts. The V and J genes are TRBV3-1 (or the pseudogene TRBV3-2) and TRBJ2-5; 9 bases are shared with TRBD2. This CDR3 comprises 13 residues. V lost 1 base and J lost 11; bases outside the gene matches: 5. The germline V gene encodes CDR1 LGHDT and CDR2 YNNKEL (reference sequence). CDR3 amino acids: CASSQVAGGPQYF. The CDR3 DNA is TGTGCCAGCAGCCAAGTGGCGGGGGGGCCTCAGTACTTC.

The V gene is TRBV7-9, the J gene TRBJ2-7, with 11 bases lining up with TRBD2. CDR1 SEHNR and CDR2 FQNEAQ come from the germline V gene (reference sequence). Losses at the gene ends were 5 bases for V and 2 bases for J; bases not matched to a gene: 14. CDR3 length: 18 residues. CDR3 protein: CASSGPGSGRVGTYEQYF. The DNA of the CDR3 is TGTGCCAGCAGCGGCCCGGGTAGCGGGAGGGTAGGGACCTACGAGCAGTACTTC. Together with reference TRBV7-9 and TRBJ2-7, the CDR3 gives the full variable domain: DTGVSQNPRHKITKRGQNVTFRCDPISEHNRLYWYRQTLGQGPEFLTYFQNEAQLEKSRLLSDRFSAERPKGSFSTLEIQRTEQGDSAMYLCASSGPGSGRVGTYEQYFGPGTRLTVT.

The chain joins TRBV4-1 to TRBJ2-5; tentative D call: TRBD1 (6 bases). Trimming stripped 1 base from V and 5 bases from J, with 14 bases between. Looked up from germline, CDR1 is MGHRA and CDR2 is YSYEKL. The CDR3 has 15 residues. The CDR3 coding sequence is TGCGCCAGCAGCCAAGCCGCCAGGGGATCGGAGACCCAGTACTTC. It is translated as CASSQAARGSETQYF.

This sequence joins TRBV4-2 and TRBJ2-3, with 7 positions matching TRBD2. V lost 0 bases to trimming and J lost 3 bases; unmatched junction nucleotides: 6. The CDR3 sequence is 16 residues long. From germline, CDR1 is LGHNA and CDR2 YNFKEQ. This CDR3 is CASSQDWGGETDTQYF. The CDR3, as DNA: TGTGCCAGCAGCCAAGATTGGGGGGGAGAGACAGATACGCAGTATTTT.

The chain couples TRBV19 to TRBJ2-2; no reliable D call. The CDR3 is 13 amino acids. V gave up 2 bases and J gave up 5 bases, with 6 bases separating them. Germline V gene sequence: CDR1 LNHDA, CDR2 SQIVND (reference sequence). The CDR3 DNA reads TGTGCCAGTAGTATAAGCCATACCGGGGAGCTGTTTTTT. Translated: CASSISHTGELFF.

CDR3 coding DNA: TGTGCCAGCAGCCAAGATCGTACAGTACTTTACACCTTC. This gives the protein CASSQDRTVLYTF. V usage is TRBV3-1 (or the pseudogene TRBV3-2) and J usage is TRBJ1-2; D is undetermined. Trimming shortened V by 0 bases and J by 11 bases, and 13 bases separated the two germline ends. This CDR3 is 13 amino acids long. Germline V gene lookup returns CDR1 LGHDT and CDR2 YNNKEL (reference sequence).

CDR3 in DNA: TGTGCCAGCAGTTACGTGGGGACCGGGGAGCTGTTTTTT. Protein: CASSYVGTGELFF. The V and J genes are TRBV6-5 and TRBJ2-2; D not certain. This CDR3 has 13 amino acids. In germline, CDR1 is MNHEY, CDR2 SVGAGI. Trimming took off 2 bases at V and 5 bases at J, with 6 bases between the two ends.

The genes are TRBV4-2 and TRBJ1-4; 8 bases fit TRBD1. The CDR3 consists of 19 residues. The germline gives CDR1 LGHNA, CDR2 YNFKEQ. The J segment lost 3 bases and the V segment lost 4 bases, leaving 16 bases of the junction unmatched. CDR3: CASSLGTGGSAKPNEKLFF. In DNA, the CDR3 is TGTGCCAGCAGCCTAGGTACAGGGGGATCAGCGAAGCCTAATGAAAAACTGTTTTTT.

V is TRBV2 and J is TRBJ2-2, with D maybe TRBD1 (5 bases). The V gene's germline CDR1 is SNHLY and CDR2 FYNNEI. The CDR3 covers 14 residues. The V gene lost 7 bases and the J gene lost 7 bases, with 16 bases spanning the gap. CDR3 nucleotide sequence: TGTGCCAGCAAGGGCAGGGATGAGATCGGGGAGCTGTTTTTT. Translation: CASKGRDEIGELFF. Full variable domain (missing parts from reference TRBV2 and TRBJ2-2): EPEVTQTPSHQVTQMGQEVILRCVPISNHLYFYWYRQILGQKVEFLVSFYNNEISEKSEIFDDQFSVERPDGSNFTLKIRSTKLEDSAMYFCASKGRDEIGELFFGEGSRLTVL.

The genes are TRBV29-1 and TRBJ2-3; a weak D match, TRBD2 (5 bases). From germline, CDR1 is SQVTM and CDR2 ANQGSEA. V dropped 4 bases and J dropped 2 bases, with 10 bases sitting between them. This CDR3 is 13 amino acids long. The CDR3 DNA follows: TGCAGCGTTGGTGGGAGACTCACAGATACGCAGTATTTT. Its translation is CSVGGRLTDTQYF.

The V call is TRBV5-1, the J call TRBJ2-7, with D maybe TRBD1 (6 bases). Trimming took 0 bases from V and 3 from J, leaving 16 bases between them. The CDR3 totals 16 residues. Germline CDR1 and CDR2: SGHRS and YFSETQ. The CDR3 sequence is CASSLAERTAGYEQYF. The CDR3 region has the DNA TGCGCCAGCAGCTTGGCCGAAAGGACAGCAGGCTACGAGCAGTACTTC.

This sequence joins TRBV27 and TRBJ1-5; D is unclear. The CDR3 has 14 residues. The V gene lost 3 bases and the J gene lost 2 bases, with 8 bases spanning the gap. Looked up from germline, CDR1 is MNHEY and CDR2 is SMNVEV (reference sequence). This CDR3 reads CASSFEARNQPQHF. In DNA, the CDR3 is TGTGCCAGCAGTTTTGAGGCCCGCAATCAGCCCCAGCATTTT.